This TCR beta chain stems from a study of CD8 T cells in Susac syndrome (dated by TCRdb to about 2019). Regarding the research as a whole: The study used repertoire sequencing to test whether antigen drove CD8+ T cell activation and differentiation in Susac syndrome. Clonality of the CD8+ T cell repertoire was compared between more than 10 healthy donors, roughly 14 Susac syndrome patients and under 16 multiple sclerosis patients. Broad study findings and their caveats: The TCR sequencing and HLA analysis was acknowledged to have included a relatively small number of individuals.

The germline V end is reduced by 6 bases and the J end by 3 bases; junction bases left unmatched: 7. From cysteine to phenylalanine, the CDR3 is 16 amino acids long. Of all the DNA, just the CDR3 is kept, 48 bases in frame from base 1. A note on this clonotype: What antigen it recognizes has not been identified. Base quality data are lacking; no much larger clone is found one base away.

RNA was extracted with the RNeasy kit and 0.5 to 1 ug was reverse transcribed using random hexamers. TCR beta CDR3 regions were amplified with the immunoSEQ multiplex PCR assay covering 54 Vbeta and 13 Jbeta segments. To correct PCR amplification bias, a synthetic template baseline was used for both primer optimization and computational correction. On the authors' methods: Reads were annotated to V, D and J genes per IMGT and analyzed with immunoSEQ Analyzer, keeping only productive sequences. Clonality was calculated as one minus the Shannon entropy normalized by log2 of the number of productive unique sequences. For each patient and control, public and private clones were evaluated among the 100 most prevalent clones. Clones were defined as Susac-specific when absent from the healthy and MS cohorts, from approximately 1,100 published viral clones and from other ImmuneACCESS disease sequences. In-frame beta chains were kept once TCRdb had trimmed the public reads at Q25 with fastp and called clones with MiXCR. Rows with a matching CDR3 protein are joined into one entry that keeps the most common DNA and genes. The V and J calls and clone size are TCRdb's, not the authors'. This sample lists approximately 280,000 distinct CDR3 sequences; approximately 81% were detected once. The ten largest clones capture approximately 0.11% of the sample.

Peripheral blood CD8+ and CD4+ T cells from healthy donors, Susac syndrome patients and multiple sclerosis patients were profiled by high-throughput TCR beta sequencing. Treatment-naive patients with stable or active relapsing-remitting disease fulfilling revised McDonald criteria were used as multiple sclerosis controls. Bulk CD8+ and CD4+ T cells were purified magnetically by negative isolation, whereas CD8+ TEMRA cells were enriched by FACS. Blood was collected in EDTA tubes and processed within 24 hours, with PBMCs isolated through density gradient centrifugation. PBMCs intended for TCR sequencing were cryopreserved in liquid nitrogen and thawed later in a water bath at 37 degrees C. The sorted or isolated CD4+, CD8+ and CD8+ TEMRA cells had a purity of 90% or higher.

Material: CD8+ T cells from PBMCs. This sequence uses TRBV12-3 or TRBV12-4 and TRBJ2-6; the central 8 bases match TRBD2. The TCR sequence derives from a human donor with multiple sclerosis. The nucleotides read TGTGCCAGCAGGGGAGCGGGAGAAGGTGGGGCCAACGTCCTGACTTTC. This sequence encodes CASRGAGEGGANVLTF.